Listed below are T cell receptor beta chains from one sample, sequenced in a study of cytomegalovirus exposure and HLA in healthy donors. Clones were read by immunoSEQ multiplex PCR, and TCRdb kept only the in-frame ones, dropping some. This table holds about 160,000 clones. The sequenced sample was PBMCs. These receptors were taken from a man younger than 40 in good health and CMV-seronegative. The CDR3 runs from the conserved cysteine through the conserved F or W. The D gene is left open where the match is weak.

V	J	D	DNA	CDR3
TRBV5-4	TRBJ2-5	TRBD2	TGTGCCAGCAGCGTGGGACTAGCTCAAGAGACCCAGTACTTC	CASSVGLAQETQYF
TRBV4-2	TRBJ2-5	TRBD2	TGTGCCAGCAGCCAAGAGGCTAGCGGGACCTGGGAGACCCAGTACTTC	CASSQEASGTWETQYF
TRBV6-1	TRBJ2-3	-	TGTGCCAGCAGTGAAGATCCTAGCGGCACAGATACGCAGTATTTT	CASSEDPSGTDTQYF
TRBV5-1	TRBJ1-1	-	TGCGCCAGCAGCTTAACAGGGATGAACACTGAAGCTTTCTTT	CASSLTGMNTEAFF
TRBV4-3	TRBJ1-2	-	TGCGCCAGCAGCCAAAGACAGAACTATGGCTACACCTTC	CASSQRQNYGYTF
TRBV27	TRBJ2-7	-	TGTGCCAGCAGTTTATGGACGCAGGGTGGCTACGAGCAGTACTTC	CASSLWTQGGYEQYF
TRBV27	TRBJ2-1	TRBD1	TGTGCCAGCAGCGGAATCGACAGGGGGAATTACAATGAGCAGTTCTTC	CASSGIDRGNYNEQFF
TRBV28	TRBJ1-2	TRBD1	TGTGCCAGCACCCTCGGACAGGGGGGAATTAACTATGGCTACACCTTC	CASTLGQGGINYGYTF
TRBV28	TRBJ1-1	TRBD1	TGTGCCAGCAATTCCCCGACAGGGTTTGACACTGAAGCTTTCTTT	CASNSPTGFDTEAFF
TRBV29-1	TRBJ2-1	-	TGCAGCGTTCCCCAGGGCAACAATGAGCAGTTCTTC	CSVPQGNNEQFF
TRBV14	TRBJ2-7	-	TGTGCCAGCAGCCAAAACTCAGGGGCCTACGAGCAGTACTTC	CASSQNSGAYEQYF
TRBV27	TRBJ1-2	-	TGTGCCAGCAGTTTATCCTCGGGATTGAACTATGGCTACACCTTC	CASSLSSGLNYGYTF
TRBV5-4	TRBJ1-1	-	TGTGCCAGTTATCACAGGGAAGGTAACACTGAAGCTTTCTTT	CASYHREGNTEAFF
TRBV5-1	TRBJ2-3	TRBD2	TGCGCCAGCAGCTTGGGTATTGCAGCGGGGGGCACAGATACGCAGTATTTT	CASSLGIAAGGTDTQYF
TRBV27	TRBJ2-1	TRBD2	TGTGCCAGCAGTGGACTAGCGGGAGTCAATGAGCAGTTCTTC	CASSGLAGVNEQFF
TRBV5-5	TRBJ1-5	TRBD1	TGTGCCAGCAGCTCCGGGACAGGTAATCAGCCCCAGCATTTT	CASSSGTGNQPQHF
TRBV30	TRBJ2-3	TRBD2	TGTGCCTGGAAGCTAGCGGGAGTGGGCACAGATACGCAGTATTTT	CAWKLAGVGTDTQYF
TRBV29-1	TRBJ1-2	TRBD1	TGCAGCGTTGAAGACTTGATGTCAGGGGGCTCTCACTATGGCTACACCTTC	CSVEDLMSGGSHYGYTF
TRBV27	TRBJ2-7	TRBD1	TGTGCCAGCGGACGACCGTGGGGGCAGGGGGCGAGCTCCTACGAGCAGTACTTC	CASGRPWGQGASSYEQYF
TRBV11-2	TRBJ2-5	TRBD1	TGTGCCAGCACCTATATTCTAGGACAGGGAAAAGAGACCCAGTACTTC	CASTYILGQGKETQYF
TRBV11-3	TRBJ1-1	TRBD1	TGTGCCAGCAGCTCCCTTCAGGGGGCGAGCACTGAAGCTTTCTTT	CASSSLQGASTEAFF
TRBV19	TRBJ2-7	TRBD1	TGTGCCAGTAGTATAGTCGGACAGGGCGAGCAGTACTTC	CASSIVGQGEQYF
TRBV7-9	TRBJ2-3	TRBD2	TGTGCCAGCAGCTCGACTAGCGGGAGGGCAGATACGCAGTATTTT	CASSSTSGRADTQYF
TRBV5-1	TRBJ2-4	-	TGCGCCAGCAGCTTGCGTCCGCCAGAAAACATTCAGTACTTC	CASSLRPPENIQYF
TRBV5-1	TRBJ2-1	TRBD2	TGCGCCAGCAGCTCAGCGGGACGCCCCTACAATGAGCAGTTCTTC	CASSSAGRPYNEQFF
TRBV5-1	TRBJ2-1	TRBD1	TGCGCCAGCAGCCTGCAGGGGGACCTAGGGGGCAATGAGCAGTTCTTC	CASSLQGDLGGNEQFF
TRBV27	TRBJ2-3	-	TGTGCCAGCAGTCTGGTCACTAGCACAGATACGCAGTATTTT	CASSLVTSTDTQYF
TRBV2	TRBJ2-7	TRBD2	TGTGCCAGCAGTGATCCTAGCGGGAGGAACGAGCAGTACTTC	CASSDPSGRNEQYF
TRBV6-4	TRBJ2-3	TRBD2	TGTGCCAGCAGTCTTAGCGGGACTACAGATACGCAGTATTTT	CASSLSGTTDTQYF
TRBV7-2	TRBJ1-5	TRBD1	TGTGCCAGCAGCTTAATGCAGGGGGGCAATCAGCCCCAGCATTTT	CASSLMQGGNQPQHF
TRBV30	TRBJ1-4	TRBD1	TGTGCCTGGGTGGGGACAGGATCTAACGAAAAACTGTTTTTT	CAWVGTGSNEKLFF
TRBV5-4	TRBJ1-3	-	TGTGCCAGCAGCTGGGGGGTTCGGCCTGGAAACACCATATATTTT	CASSWGVRPGNTIYF
TRBV5-1	TRBJ1-2	TRBD1	TGCGCCAGCAGGACAACAGGGGCAAACTATGGCTACACCTTC	CASRTTGANYGYTF
TRBV6-1	TRBJ1-5	-	TGTGCCAGCAGTGAAAGGGGCCATCAGCCCCAGCATTTT	CASSERGHQPQHF
TRBV10-3	TRBJ2-2	-	TGTGCCATCAGAGGCCGGGTTTCTACACCCGGGGAGCTGTTTTTT	CAIRGRVSTPGELFF
TRBV7-2	TRBJ1-2	TRBD1	TGTGCCAGCAGCTTTCATCCGGACAGGATAACTCCCACCTATGGCTACACCTTC	CASSFHPDRITPTYGYTF
TRBV7-9	TRBJ2-6	-	TGTGCCAGCAGTTCCCAGGTCTCTGGGGCCAACGTCCTGACTTTC	CASSSQVSGANVLTF
TRBV28	TRBJ2-7	-	TGTGCCAGCAGCCTCGGGTACGAGCAGTACTTC	CASSLGYEQYF
TRBV4-2	TRBJ2-2	-	TGTGCCAGCAGCCAAGATCCCGACTGCACCGGGGAGCTGTTTTTT	CASSQDPDCTGELFF
TRBV9	TRBJ2-5	TRBD2	TGTGCCAGCACCTACAGCGGGGGGCCTGAAGAGACCCAGTACTTC	CASTYSGGPEETQYF
TRBV7-2	TRBJ1-4	TRBD1	TGTGCCAGCAGCTTCGGGACAGGGAATGAAAAACTGTTTTTT	CASSFGTGNEKLFF
TRBV7-2	TRBJ2-7	-	TGTGCCAGCACCCCTGGGGCCGGGACTCCTTACTACGAGCAGTACTTC	CASTPGAGTPYYEQYF
TRBV5-4	TRBJ2-2	-	TGTGCCAGCAGCTTTAAGGGGCAGATCACCGGGGAGCTGTTTTTT	CASSFKGQITGELFF
TRBV5-1	TRBJ1-1	TRBD1	TGCGCCACCAGGGGACAGGCCATGAACACTGAAGCTTTCTTT	CATRGQAMNTEAFF
TRBV6-1	TRBJ2-1	TRBD2	TGTGCCAGCAAACTAGCGAGCCTCTACAATGAGCAGTTCTTC	CASKLASLYNEQFF
TRBV28	TRBJ1-4	-	TGTGCCAGCACCCGGGGAAGCGGTGAAAAACTGTTTTTT	CASTRGSGEKLFF
TRBV27	TRBJ2-3	TRBD2	TGTGCCAGCAGTTTGCTAGCGGGAGTGGGCACAGATACGCAGTATTTT	CASSLLAGVGTDTQYF
TRBV4-2	TRBJ2-3	-	TGTGCCAGCAGCCAAGATATCCTAGCGAGCACAGATACGCAGTATTTT	CASSQDILASTDTQYF